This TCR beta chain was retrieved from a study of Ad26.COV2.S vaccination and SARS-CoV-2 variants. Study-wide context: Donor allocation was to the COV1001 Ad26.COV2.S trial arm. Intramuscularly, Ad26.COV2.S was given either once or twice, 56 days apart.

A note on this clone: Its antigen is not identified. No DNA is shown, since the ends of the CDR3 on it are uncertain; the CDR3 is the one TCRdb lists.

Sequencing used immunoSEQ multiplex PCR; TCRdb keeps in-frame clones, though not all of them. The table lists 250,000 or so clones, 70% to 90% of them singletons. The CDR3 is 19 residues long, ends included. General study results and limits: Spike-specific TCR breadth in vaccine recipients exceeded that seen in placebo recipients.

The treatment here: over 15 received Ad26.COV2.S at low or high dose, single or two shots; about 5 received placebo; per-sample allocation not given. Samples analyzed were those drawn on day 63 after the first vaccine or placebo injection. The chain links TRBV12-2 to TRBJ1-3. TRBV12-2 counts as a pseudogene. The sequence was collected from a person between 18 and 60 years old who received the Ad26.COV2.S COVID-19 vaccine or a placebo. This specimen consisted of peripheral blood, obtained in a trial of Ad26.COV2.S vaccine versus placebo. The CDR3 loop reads CASRFPWVADGAIGNTIYF.